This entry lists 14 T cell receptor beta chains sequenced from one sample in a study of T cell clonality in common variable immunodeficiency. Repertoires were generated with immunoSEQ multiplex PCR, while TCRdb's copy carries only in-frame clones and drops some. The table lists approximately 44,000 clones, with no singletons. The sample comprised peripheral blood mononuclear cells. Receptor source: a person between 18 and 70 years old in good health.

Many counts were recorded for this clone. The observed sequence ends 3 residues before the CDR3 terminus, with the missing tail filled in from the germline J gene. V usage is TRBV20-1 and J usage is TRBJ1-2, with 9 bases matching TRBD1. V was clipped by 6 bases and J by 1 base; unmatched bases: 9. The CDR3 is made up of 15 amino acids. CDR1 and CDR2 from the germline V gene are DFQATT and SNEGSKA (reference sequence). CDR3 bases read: TGCAGTGCCCGCGACAGGGGGGAAGTTAACTATGGC. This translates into CSARDRGEVNYG. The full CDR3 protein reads CSARDRGEVNYGYTF.

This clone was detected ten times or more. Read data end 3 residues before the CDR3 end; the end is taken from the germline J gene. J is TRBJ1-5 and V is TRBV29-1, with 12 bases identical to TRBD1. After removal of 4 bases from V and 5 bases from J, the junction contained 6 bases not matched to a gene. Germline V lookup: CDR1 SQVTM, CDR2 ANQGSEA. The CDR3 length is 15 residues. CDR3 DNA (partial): TGCAGCGTTGCCCGCGGGACAGGGGGCGATCAGCCC. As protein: CSVARGTGGDQP. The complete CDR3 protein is CSVARGTGGDQPQHF. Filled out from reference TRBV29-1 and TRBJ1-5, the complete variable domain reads SAVISQKPSRDICQRGTSLTIQCQVDSQVTMMFWYRQQPGQSLTLIATANQGSEATYESGFVIDKFPISRPNLTFSTLTVSNMSPEDSSIYLCSVARGTGGDQPQHFGDGTRLSIL.

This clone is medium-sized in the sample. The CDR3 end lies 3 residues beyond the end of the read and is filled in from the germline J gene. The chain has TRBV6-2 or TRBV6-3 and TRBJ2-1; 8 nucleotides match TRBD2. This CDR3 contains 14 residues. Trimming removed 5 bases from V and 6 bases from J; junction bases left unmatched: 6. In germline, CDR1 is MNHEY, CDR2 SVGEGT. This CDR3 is CASSGSSGINEQFF. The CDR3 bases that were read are TGTGCCAGCAGTGGGAGTAGCGGGATCAATGAG.

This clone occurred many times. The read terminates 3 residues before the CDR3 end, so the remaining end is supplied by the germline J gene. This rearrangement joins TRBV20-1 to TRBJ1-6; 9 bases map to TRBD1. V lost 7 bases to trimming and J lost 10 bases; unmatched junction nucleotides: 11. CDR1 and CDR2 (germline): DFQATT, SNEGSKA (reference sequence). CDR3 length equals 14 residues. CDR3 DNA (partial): TGCAGTGTTGGGACAGGGTCCCATGCGTCACCC. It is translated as CSVGTGSHASP. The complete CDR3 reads CSVGTGSHASPLHF.

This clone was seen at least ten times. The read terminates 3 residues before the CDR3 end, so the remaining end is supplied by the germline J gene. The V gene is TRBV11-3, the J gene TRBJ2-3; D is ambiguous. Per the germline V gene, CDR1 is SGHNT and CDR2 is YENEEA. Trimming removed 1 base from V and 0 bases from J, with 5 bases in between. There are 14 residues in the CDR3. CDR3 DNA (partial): TGTGCCAGCAGCTTAGGGGCCAGCACAGATACG. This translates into CASSLGASTDT. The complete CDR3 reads CASSLGASTDTQYF.

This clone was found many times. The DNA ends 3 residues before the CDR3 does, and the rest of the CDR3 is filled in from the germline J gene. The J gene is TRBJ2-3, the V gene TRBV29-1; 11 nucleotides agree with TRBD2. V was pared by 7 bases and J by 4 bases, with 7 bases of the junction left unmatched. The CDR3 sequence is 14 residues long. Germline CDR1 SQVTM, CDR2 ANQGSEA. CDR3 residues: CSASGGTPADTQYF. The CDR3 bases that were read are TGCAGCGCTAGCGGGGGGACACCAGCAGATACG.

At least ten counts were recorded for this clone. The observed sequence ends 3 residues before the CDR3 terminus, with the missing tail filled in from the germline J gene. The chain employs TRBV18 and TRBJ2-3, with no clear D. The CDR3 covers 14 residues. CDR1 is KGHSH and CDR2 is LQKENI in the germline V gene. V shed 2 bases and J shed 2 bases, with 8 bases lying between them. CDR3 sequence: CASSPIADTDTQYF. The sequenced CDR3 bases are TGTGCCAGCTCACCAATAGCAGACACAGATACG.

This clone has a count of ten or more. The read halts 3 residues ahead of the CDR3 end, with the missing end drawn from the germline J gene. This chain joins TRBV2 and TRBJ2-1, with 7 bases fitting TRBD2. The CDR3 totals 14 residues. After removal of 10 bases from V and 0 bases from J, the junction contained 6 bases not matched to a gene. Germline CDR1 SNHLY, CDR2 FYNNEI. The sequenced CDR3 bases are TGTGCCATACCAGGGACTACCTCCTACAATGAG. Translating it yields CAIPGTTSYNE. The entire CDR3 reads CAIPGTTSYNEQFF.

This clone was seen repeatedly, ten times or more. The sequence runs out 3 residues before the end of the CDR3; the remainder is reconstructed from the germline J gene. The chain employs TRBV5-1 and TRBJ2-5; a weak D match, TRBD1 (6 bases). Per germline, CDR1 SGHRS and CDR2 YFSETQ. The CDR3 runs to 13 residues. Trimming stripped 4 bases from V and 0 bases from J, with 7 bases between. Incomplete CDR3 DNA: TGCGCCAGCAGCCGGGACAACCAAGAGACC. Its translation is CASSRDNQET. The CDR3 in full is CASSRDNQETQYF.

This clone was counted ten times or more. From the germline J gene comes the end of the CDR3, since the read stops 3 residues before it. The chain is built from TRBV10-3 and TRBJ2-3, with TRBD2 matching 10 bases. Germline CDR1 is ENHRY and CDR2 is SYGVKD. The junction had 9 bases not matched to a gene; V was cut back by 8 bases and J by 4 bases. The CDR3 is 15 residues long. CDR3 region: CAISTAGGHADTQYF. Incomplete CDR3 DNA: TGTGCCATCTCAACAGCGGGGGGGCACGCAGATACG.

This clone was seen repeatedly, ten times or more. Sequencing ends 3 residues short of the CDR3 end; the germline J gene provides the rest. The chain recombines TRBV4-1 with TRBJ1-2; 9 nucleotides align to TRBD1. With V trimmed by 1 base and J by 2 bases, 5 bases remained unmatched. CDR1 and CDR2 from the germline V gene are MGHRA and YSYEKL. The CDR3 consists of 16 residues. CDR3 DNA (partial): TGCGCCAGCAGCCAAGGGGGTGGACAGGGGAACTATGGC. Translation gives CASSQGGGQGNYG. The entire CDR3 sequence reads CASSQGGGQGNYGYTF.

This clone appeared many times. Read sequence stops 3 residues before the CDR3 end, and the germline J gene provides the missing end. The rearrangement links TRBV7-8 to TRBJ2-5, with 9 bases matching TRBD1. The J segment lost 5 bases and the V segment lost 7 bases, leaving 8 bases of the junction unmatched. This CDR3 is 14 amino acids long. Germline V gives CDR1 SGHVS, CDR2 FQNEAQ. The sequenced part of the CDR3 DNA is TGTGCCAGCACCACCAGGGACAGGGATGAGACC. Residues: CASTTRDRDET. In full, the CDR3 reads CASTTRDRDETQYF.

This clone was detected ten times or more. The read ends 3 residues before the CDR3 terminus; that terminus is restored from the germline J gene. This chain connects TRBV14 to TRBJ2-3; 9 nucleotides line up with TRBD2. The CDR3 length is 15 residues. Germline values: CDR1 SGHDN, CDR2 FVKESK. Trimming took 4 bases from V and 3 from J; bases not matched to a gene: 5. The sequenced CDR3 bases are TGTGCCAGCAGCCCCAGCGGGAGGAGGACAGATACG. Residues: CASSPSGRRTDT. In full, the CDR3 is CASSPSGRRTDTQYF.

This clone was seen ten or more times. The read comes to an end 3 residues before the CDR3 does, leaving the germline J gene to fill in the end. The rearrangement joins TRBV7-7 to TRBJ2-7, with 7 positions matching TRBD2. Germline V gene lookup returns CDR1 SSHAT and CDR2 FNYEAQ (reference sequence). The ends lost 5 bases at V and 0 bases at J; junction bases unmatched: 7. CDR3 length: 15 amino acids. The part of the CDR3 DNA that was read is TGTGCCAGCAGCCCGGCCGGGGGGAACTCCTACGAG. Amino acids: CASSPAGGNSYE. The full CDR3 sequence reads CASSPAGGNSYEQYF.